This T cell receptor beta chain was profiled in a study of shared clonotypes between healthy human individuals. Data came from immunoSEQ multiplex PCR; TCRdb stores just in-frame clones and leaves some out. This sample has around 510,000 clones, with more than 95% found just once. Sample: naive CD4+ T cells sorted from blood. Subset described: CD45RA+ positively selected. The clonotype was recovered from a woman aged 25 to 39 in good health.

CDR3 sequence reads: CASSPSNTEAFF. The CDR3 coding sequence is TGTGCCAGCAGTCCGTCGAACACTGAAGCTTTCTTT. The chain joins TRBV28 to TRBJ1-1; no reliable D call. Germline V gives CDR1 MDHEN, CDR2 SYDVKM. The V gene lost 5 bases and the J gene lost 1 base, with 5 bases spanning the gap. CDR3 size: 12 residues.